The rows below give T cell receptor beta chains drawn from one sample of a study of blood T cell repertoires in COVID-19. Libraries were prepared by immunoSEQ multiplex PCR; TCRdb keeps only in-frame clonotypes and omits some of them. This sample carries approximately 330,000 clones, about 86% of them seen once, and the ten largest clones take around 4%. The sequenced material came from PBMCs or T cells enriched from blood (not recorded which). The receptors were gathered from a woman in her thirties or forties with acute COVID-19. CDR3s include the opening cysteine and the closing phenylalanine or tryptophan. The D gene is left open where the match is weak. Part of the rows lack a size; the others show once, few, many or a class for expanded clones.

D gene,V gene,J gene,clone size,CDR3 protein,CDR3 DNA
-,TRBV4-1,TRBJ1-3,few,CASSQVSWASSGNTIYF,TGCGCCAGCAGCCAAGTCTCATGGGCCAGCTCTGGAAACACCATATATTTT
-,TRBV19,TRBJ1-2,-,CASSPNLKTGILYGYTF,TGTGCCAGTAGTCCTAACCTAAAGACAGGCATCCTTTATGGCTACACCTTC
-,TRBV5-1,TRBJ2-7,-,CACPRGHFYEQYF,TGCGCCTGCCCCCGGGGACACTTCTACGAGCAGTACTTC
-,TRBV5-5,TRBJ2-3,-,CASTLLGSSTDTQYF,TGTGCCAGCACCCTTCTTGGCTCTAGCACAGATACGCAGTATTTT
-,TRBV7-2,TRBJ2-1,-,CASSLDFGEQFF,TGTGCCAGCAGCTTAGATTTCGGTGAGCAGTTCTTC
-,TRBV4-3,TRBJ2-3,-,CASSHPTPSPQTSTDTQYF,TGCGCCAGCAGCCACCCTACTCCAAGCCCCCAGACTAGCACAGATACGCAGTATTTT
TRBD1,TRBV2,TRBJ1-3,-,CASSETGLSGNTIYF,TGTGCCAGCAGTGAGACAGGGTTGTCTGGAAACACCATATATTTT
-,TRBV5-4,TRBJ2-1,-,CASSLKLGLSGEQFF,TGTGCCAGCAGCTTGAAGCTAGGCCTGTCTGGTGAGCAGTTCTTC
TRBD1,TRBV5-4,TRBJ2-1,-,CASSLGGTGTYNEQFF,TGTGCCAGCAGCTTGGGAGGGACAGGGACCTACAATGAGCAGTTCTTC
-,TRBV6-2/TRBV6-3,TRBJ1-3,-,CASSGGTASGNTIYF,TGTGCCAGCAGTGGCGGGACTGCGTCTGGAAACACCATATATTTT
-,TRBV4-3,TRBJ2-2,-,CASSQDTGGSNTGELFF,TGCGCCAGCAGCCAAGATACTGGGGGGTCGAACACCGGGGAGCTGTTTTTT
-,TRBV12-3/TRBV12-4,TRBJ1-2,-,CASSTGLGYTF,TGTGCCAGCAGTACAGGGTTGGGCTACACCTTC
-,TRBV2,TRBJ2-1,-,CASITGRPGEQFF,TGTGCCAGCATTACAGGGCGCCCGGGGGAGCAGTTCTTC
-,TRBV2,TRBJ1-1,-,CASREQGNTEAFF,TGTGCCAGCAGGGAGCAGGGGAACACTGAAGCTTTCTTT
-,TRBV7-2,TRBJ2-2,-,CASSFPGLSGELFF,TGTGCCAGCTCCTTCCCGGGACTCTCAGGAGAGCTGTTTTTT
TRBD1,TRBV19,TRBJ1-5,-,CASSTTWDSRHQPQHF,TGTGCCAGTAGTACGACTTGGGACAGCCGACATCAGCCCCAGCATTTT
-,TRBV7-9,TRBJ2-6,-,CASSFAGLAGANVLTF,TGTGCCAGCAGCTTCGCAGGGTTGGCGGGGGCCAACGTCCTGACTTTC
-,TRBV7-9,TRBJ1-6,-,CASSPGVNSPLHF,TGTGCCAGCAGCCCAGGCGTAAATTCACCCCTCCACTTT
-,TRBV7-8,TRBJ2-7,-,CASSLRAGQYF,TGTGCCAGCAGCCTCAGGGCAGGGCAGTACTTC
TRBD1,TRBV25-1,TRBJ1-3,-,CASRDRGASGNTIYF,TGTGCCAGCAGAGACAGGGGCGCCTCTGGAAACACCATATATTTT
-,TRBV27,TRBJ2-2,-,CASSSPQYRATGELFF,TGTGCCAGCAGTTCCCCCCAGTACAGGGCCACCGGGGAGCTGTTTTTT
TRBD2,TRBV7-2,TRBJ2-1,-,CASSFPEGREEFF,TGTGCCAGCAGCTTCCCTGAGGGGCGGGAGGAGTTCTTC
-,TRBV9,TRBJ2-2,-,CASSVGGQNTGELFF,TGTGCCAGCAGCGTAGGTGGGCAGAACACCGGGGAGCTGTTTTTT
TRBD2,TRBV7-9,TRBJ2-1,-,CASRGTSGREVNEQFF,TGTGCCAGCAGGGGGACTAGCGGGCGGGAGGTCAATGAGCAGTTCTTC
-,TRBV5-6,TRBJ2-7,-,CASSISLTSFDSEQYF,TGTGCCAGCAGCATAAGTTTAACTAGTTTTGACTCCGAGCAGTACTTC